The sequence of this T cell receptor beta chain was determined in a study of shared T cell receptors in the human thymus. Germline values: CDR1 SGDLS, CDR2 YYNGEE. Trimming shortened V by 3 bases and J by 3 bases, and 7 bases separated the two germline ends. The CDR3 is 13 amino acids. TCRdb keeps only in-frame clones here, not all; method: immunoSEQ multiplex PCR. The data hold more than 550,000 clones, with more than 70% observed a single time. This sample was shared with a second study, whose subject was human thymus T cells. That investigation notes: Corrective cardiac surgery supplied the resected thymus tissue. It looked as if thymic and blood repertoires used V and J genes in a biased way. Related reports documented highly overlapping thymic repertoires among unrelated individuals.

The clonotype originates from a boy under three years old with a congenital heart defect. Sequenced input: thymocytes. The J gene is TRBJ1-5, the V gene TRBV9, with D possibly TRBD1 on 5 matching bases. CDR3 loop: CASSEQDNQPQHF. The CDR3 nucleotides read TGTGCCAGCAGCGAACAGGACAATCAGCCCCAGCATTTT.